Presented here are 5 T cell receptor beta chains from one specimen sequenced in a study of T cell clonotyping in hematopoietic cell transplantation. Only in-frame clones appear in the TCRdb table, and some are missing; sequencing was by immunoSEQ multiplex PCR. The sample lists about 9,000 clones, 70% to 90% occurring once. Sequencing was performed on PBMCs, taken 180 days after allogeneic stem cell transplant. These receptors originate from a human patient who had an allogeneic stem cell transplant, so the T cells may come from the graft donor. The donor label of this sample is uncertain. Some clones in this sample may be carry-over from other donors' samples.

The CDR3 sequence is CSVEDQGRGSEKLFF. The CDR3 coding sequence is TGCAGCGTTGAAGATCAGGGCAGGGGGAGTGAAAAACTGTTTTTT. The chain joins TRBV29-1 to TRBJ1-4; TRBD1 matches 7 bases. Germline V CDR1 and CDR2: SQVTM, ANQGSEA. The V gene end was trimmed by 0 bases and the J gene end by 7 bases; junction bases not matched to a gene: 8. The CDR3 has 15 residues. The full variable domain, with the rest looked up from reference TRBV29-1 and TRBJ1-4, is SAVISQKPSRDICQRGTSLTIQCQVDSQVTMMFWYRQQPGQSLTLIATANQGSEATYESGFVIDKFPISRPNLTFSTLTVSNMSPEDSSIYLCSVEDQGRGSEKLFFGSGTQLSVL.

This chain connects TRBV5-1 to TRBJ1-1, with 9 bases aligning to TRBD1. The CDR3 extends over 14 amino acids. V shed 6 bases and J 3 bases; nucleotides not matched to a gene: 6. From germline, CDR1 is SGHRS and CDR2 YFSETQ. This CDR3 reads CASKAGTGYTEAFF. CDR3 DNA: TGCGCCAGCAAAGCTGGGACAGGGTACACTGAAGCTTTCTTT.

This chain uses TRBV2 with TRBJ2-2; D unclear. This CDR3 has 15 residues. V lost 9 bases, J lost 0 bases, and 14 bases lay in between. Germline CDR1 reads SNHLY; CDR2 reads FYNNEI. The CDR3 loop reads CASSYHLANTGELFF. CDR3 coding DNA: TGTGCCAGTTCATACCACCTCGCGAACACCGGGGAGCTGTTTTTT.

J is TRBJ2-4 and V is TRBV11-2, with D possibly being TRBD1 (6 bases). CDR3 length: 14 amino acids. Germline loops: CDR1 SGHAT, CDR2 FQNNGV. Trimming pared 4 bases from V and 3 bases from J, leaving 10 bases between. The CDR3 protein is CASSWGPGKNIQYF. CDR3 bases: TGTGCCAGCAGCTGGGGGCCCGGCAAAAACATTCAGTACTTC.

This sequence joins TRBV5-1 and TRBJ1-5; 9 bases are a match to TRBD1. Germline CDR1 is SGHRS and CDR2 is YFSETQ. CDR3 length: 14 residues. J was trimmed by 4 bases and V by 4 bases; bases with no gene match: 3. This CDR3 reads CASSTGTGNQPQHF. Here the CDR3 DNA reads TGCGCCAGCAGCACCGGGACAGGGAATCAGCCCCAGCATTTT.